These T cell receptor beta chains were read from a single sample in a study of regulatory T cells in long-lasting Graves disease. TCRdb passed the multiplex PCR reads through MiXCR, listing each CDR3 protein once. The sample carries fewer than 550,000 distinct CDR3 sequences, roughly 16% recorded once. The sample also formed part of further work on T cells in Graves' hyperthyroidism and ophthalmopathy.

The sample consisted of peripheral blood mononuclear cells (PBMCs), taken at new diagnosis, from a patient treated with antithyroid drugs. The source of these receptors is a woman aged 35-65 years with Graves disease. The CDR3 runs from the conserved cysteine through the conserved F or W. The D gene is left open where the match is weak. Part of the rows lack a size; the others show once, few, many or a class for expanded clones.

D,size,V,J,DNA,CDR3
NA,many,TRBV4-1,TRBJ1-2,TGCGCCAGCAGCCGTTCCGGGGATGGCTACACCTTC,CASSRSGDGYTF
TRBD1,NA,TRBV30,TRBJ1-6,TGTGCCTGCGGGACAGGGATAGATTCACCCCTCCACTTT,CACGTGIDSPLHF
NA,many,TRBV3-1,TRBJ1-5,TGTGCCAGCAGCCAATTTTCCGGGGATCAGCCCCAGCATTTT,CASSQFSGDQPQHF
NA,NA,TRBV6-1,TRBJ1-1,TGTGCCAGCAGTGCCGTTTATATGAACACTGAAGCTTTCTTT,CASSAVYMNTEAFF
NA,many,TRBV5-1,TRBJ2-3,TGCGCCAGCAGGGAGCGGTTACGCACAGATACGCAGTATTTT,CASRERLRTDTQYF
NA,many,TRBV18,TRBJ1-1,TGTGCCAGCTCACCAGCCAGAGCTATGAACACTGAAGCTTTCTTT,CASSPARAMNTEAFF
NA,many,TRBV28,TRBJ2-1,TGTGCCAGCAGCAATCCCCAATACTCCTACAATGAGCAGTTCTTC,CASSNPQYSYNEQFF
NA,NA,TRBV29-1,TRBJ2-3,TGCAGCGTTGTGGGGGGCACGGCCACAGATACGCAGTATTTT,CSVVGGTATDTQYF
NA,many,TRBV28,TRBJ1-2,TGTGCCAGCAGTAAAACTTATGGCTACACCTTC,CASSKTYGYTF
NA,few,TRBV19,TRBJ2-2,TGTGCCAGTAGTATACTTCCCGGGGAGCTGTTTTTT,CASSILPGELFF
NA,few,TRBV7-6,TRBJ2-3,TGTGCCAGCAGCCCCCGGACACCGACCTTATTCACAGATACGCAGTATTTT,CASSPRTPTLFTDTQYF
TRBD1,many,TRBV7-9,TRBJ2-3,TGTGCCAGCAGCTTAGCGGGGACCTCAGGGGGTAGGCCAGATACGCAGTATTTT,CASSLAGTSGGRPDTQYF
TRBD2,many,TRBV7-9,TRBJ2-5,TGTGCCAGCAGCTTATGGGAGGGGCAAGAGACCCAGTACTTC,CASSLWEGQETQYF
NA,many,TRBV2,TRBJ1-1,TGTGCCAGCAGTGAAGATTGGGGTTTGAACACTGAAGCTTTCTTT,CASSEDWGLNTEAFF
TRBD1,many,TRBV6-4,TRBJ1-2,TGTGCCAGCAGTGAGTCGACAGGGGGCTATGGCTACACCTTC,CASSESTGGYGYTF
TRBD1,NA,TRBV7-8,TRBJ1-2,TGTGCCAGCAGCCCGACTCCGGGACAGGGATATGGCTACACCTTC,CASSPTPGQGYGYTF
NA,NA,TRBV7-9,TRBJ1-1,TGTGCCAGCAGCCCCCTCGGTACAGAAAACACTGAAGCTTTCTTT,CASSPLGTENTEAFF
TRBD1,many,TRBV12-3/TRBV12-4,TRBJ1-2,TGTGCCAGCAGACAGAGTGAGGGACAGGGCACTTCTGGCTACACCTTC,CASRQSEGQGTSGYTF
NA,few,TRBV19,TRBJ1-5,TGTGCCAGTACTCCGATTCAGGGTAGAGACCAGCCCCAGCATTTT,CASTPIQGRDQPQHF
NA,many,TRBV30,TRBJ2-7,TGTGCCTGGCAGGGAATCGGCAACGAGCAGTACTTC,CAWQGIGNEQYF
NA,NA,TRBV11-2,TRBJ1-2,TGTGCCAGCAGCTTGATTGTACAGGGCGGTGGCTACACCTTC,CASSLIVQGGGYTF
NA,NA,TRBV19,TRBJ2-7,TGTGCCAGTAGTATAGGGTGGCAAACCCCGAAGGCCGAGCAGTACTTC,CASSIGWQTPKAEQYF
TRBD2,NA,TRBV12-3/TRBV12-4,TRBJ2-5,TGTGCCAGTAGTTGGGGGCGGGGGGCCACAGGTTCCCAGTACTTC,CASSWGRGATGSQYF
TRBD1,many,TRBV13,TRBJ1-4,TGTGCCAGCAGCCCAGGGGGCGTTGGGGAAAAACTGTTTTTT,CASSPGGVGEKLFF
NA,many,TRBV28,TRBJ1-5,TGTGCCAGCAGCGAGCTGTCCCAGGGGAGCAATCAGCCCCAGCATTTT,CASSELSQGSNQPQHF
NA,few,TRBV9,TRBJ2-2,TGTGCCAGCAGCCCCGAACATAGGAACACCGGGGAGCTGTTTTTT,CASSPEHRNTGELFF
TRBD1,many,TRBV29-1,TRBJ1-6,TGCAGCGTGCCTAGGACAGGGGATTCACCCCTCCACTTT,CSVPRTGDSPLHF
NA,NA,TRBV7-9,TRBJ2-1,TGTGCCAGCAGCTTAACCCCCGGGCACGATGAGCGGTTCTTC,CASSLTPGHDERFF
NA,many,TRBV3-1,TRBJ1-4,TGTGCCAGCAGCCAAGAGGGCTTACCGACTGAAAAACTGTTTTTT,CASSQEGLPTEKLFF
TRBD1,few,TRBV5-1,TRBJ1-3,TGCGCCAGCAGCTTGGGGACAGGAGGGACCGGAGGAAACACCATATATTTT,CASSLGTGGTGGNTIYF
NA,NA,TRBV6-2/TRBV6-3,TRBJ1-5,TGTGCCAGCAGTTACTCTAACGACAGGAAGAATCAGCCCCAGCATTTT,CASSYSNDRKNQPQHF
NA,few,TRBV3-1,TRBJ2-1,TGTGCCAGCAGCCACCAGGGGGCGGGTTCGGGGGGGCAGTTCTTC,CASSHQGAGSGGQFF
NA,NA,TRBV7-9,TRBJ2-2,TGTGCCAGCGGGTTAGACATATTCACCGGGGAGCTGTTTTTT,CASGLDIFTGELFF
NA,many,TRBV4-1,TRBJ2-1,TGTGCCAGCAGCCAGGGGGAGGGGGTGAACAATGAGCAGTTCTTC,CASSQGEGVNNEQFF
NA,many,TRBV7-9,TRBJ2-7,TGTGCCAGCAGCTTATGGAACAGCCCCTACGAGCAGTACTTC,CASSLWNSPYEQYF
NA,many,TRBV11-3,TRBJ1-6,TGTGCCAGCAGCTCCGAGGCAGGTGATCTGAATTCACCCCTCCACTTT,CASSSEAGDLNSPLHF
TRBD1,few,TRBV19,TRBJ1-5,TGTGCCAGTAAGGGACAGGGGGTGGTTTCTAACCAGCCCCAGCATTTT,CASKGQGVVSNQPQHF
NA,many,TRBV7-9,TRBJ1-1,TGTGCCAGCAGCTCGGGGTCCAACACTGAAGCTTTCTTT,CASSSGSNTEAFF
NA,few,TRBV6-2/TRBV6-3,TRBJ2-7,TGTGCCAGCAGTTCTTCATCCCTCGAGCAGTACTTC,CASSSSSLEQYF
NA,many,TRBV9,TRBJ1-1,TGTGCCAGCAGCGTAGGTATGGGGGAAGCTTTCTTT,CASSVGMGEAFF
TRBD2,NA,TRBV7-9,TRBJ2-3,TGTGCCAGCAGTACTAGCGGGGGGGCCGGGACAGATACGCAGTATTTT,CASSTSGGAGTDTQYF
TRBD1,few,TRBV12-3/TRBV12-4,TRBJ1-5,TGTGCCAGCAGTTCAAAACAGGGGGCAGGCAATCAGCCCCAGCATTTT,CASSSKQGAGNQPQHF
NA,few,TRBV5-1,TRBJ2-3,TGCGCCAGCAGCTTCCAGGGCCCCACAGATACGCAGTATTTT,CASSFQGPTDTQYF
TRBD1,many,TRBV12-3/TRBV12-4,TRBJ1-4,TGTGCCAGCAGTGAGGGGACAGTGAATGAAAAACTGTTTTTT,CASSEGTVNEKLFF
TRBD1,many,TRBV18,TRBJ1-1,TGTGCCAGCTCACCGACAGGGACTGTACACACTGAAGCTTTCTTT,CASSPTGTVHTEAFF
NA,many,TRBV3-1,TRBJ1-1,TGTGCCAGCAGCCTTCAGGGAGGGGTCCAATTGAACACTGAAGCTTTCTTT,CASSLQGGVQLNTEAFF
NA,NA,TRBV12-3/TRBV12-4,TRBJ1-1,TGTGCCAGCAGCGTAGACCCCCGGGGAACTGAAGCTTTCTTT,CASSVDPRGTEAFF
NA,NA,TRBV12-3/TRBV12-4,TRBJ1-1,TGTGCCAGCAGATTGAGGGCAGGGGAGAACACTGAAGCTTTCTTT,CASRLRAGENTEAFF
TRBD1,NA,TRBV3-1,TRBJ2-4,TGTGCCAGCAGCCCGAGAGGACAGGGGGCAAACATTCAGTACTTC,CASSPRGQGANIQYF
TRBD1,many,TRBV7-8,TRBJ1-5,TGTGCCAGCAGCAGCCGGGACAGGAAACCGTCTGGCAATCAGCCCCAGCATTTT,CASSSRDRKPSGNQPQHF
TRBD1,few,TRBV9,TRBJ2-5,TGTGCCAGCAGCTTGCAGGGACAGGGGGCTGTAGAGACCCAGTACTTC,CASSLQGQGAVETQYF
NA,NA,TRBV27,TRBJ1-5,TGTGCCAGCAGTTTATCGGGACACTGGAGCAATCAGCCCCAGCATTTT,CASSLSGHWSNQPQHF